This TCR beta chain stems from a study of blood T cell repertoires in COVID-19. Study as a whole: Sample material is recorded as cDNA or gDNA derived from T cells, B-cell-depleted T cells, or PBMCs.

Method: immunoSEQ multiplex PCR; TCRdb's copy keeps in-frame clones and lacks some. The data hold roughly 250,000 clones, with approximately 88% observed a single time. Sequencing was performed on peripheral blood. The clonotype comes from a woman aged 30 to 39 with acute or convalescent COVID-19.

The CDR3 loop reads CASSYGLHKYEQYF. CDR3 nucleotides: TGTGCCAGTAGTTACGGACTACACAAATACGAGCAGTACTTC. This chain links TRBV19 with TRBJ2-7; perhaps TRBD2 as D (6 bases). Germline CDR1 is LNHDA and CDR2 is SQIVND (reference sequence). The length of the CDR3 is 14 residues. Trimming shortened V by 5 bases and J by 4 bases, and 15 bases separated the two germline ends.